This TCR beta chain was identified during a study of vaccination and CD4 T cells after COVID-19. This sample's treatment: approximately 11-day PBMC culture with coronavirus spike peptide pools or control peptides (ViraFEST assay). In the case of this clonotype: The antigen is unknown.

Germline values: CDR1 MNHNS, CDR2 SASEGT. The CDR3 contains 14 residues. V lost 2 bases to trimming and J lost 14 bases, with 16 bases between them. The study sequenced cultured CD4+ T cell DNA using the Oncomine TCR Beta short-read assay. TCRdb re-called the PCR reads with MiXCR, one entry per CDR3 protein. The sample has about 20,000 distinct CDR3 sequences; approximately 62% are singletons. Sequencing was carried out using CD4+ T cells from blood, cultured in vitro. The clonotype was recovered from a human donor who had recovered from COVID-19. The chain is built from TRBV6-1 and TRBJ1-6; D not resolved. The CDR3 sequence: CASSERLVRATLHF. CDR3 coding DNA: TGTGCCAGCAGTGAAAGGTTGGTGCGGGCCACCCTCCACTTT.